These 8 T cell receptor beta chains came from one sample sequenced in a study of beta chain features in type 1 diabetes. Expressed TCRB transcripts were sequenced because the entire RNA isolate underwent reverse transcription. The protocol was immunoSEQ multiplex PCR, while the TCRdb copy is restricted to in-frame clones and leaves out a portion. The top ten hold around 0.065% of the sample, which has a few hundred thousand clones, about 32% seen once. Sequencing was carried out using naive CD4+ T cells from blood. The receptors were gathered from a man between 18 and 29 years old in good health.

There are a few counts of this clone. The sample holds other DNA sequences that translate to the same CDR3. The chain links TRBV25-1 to TRBJ2-1, with 7 nucleotides matching TRBD1. Germline V gene lookup returns CDR1 MGHDK and CDR2 SYGVNS. The V gene end was trimmed by 4 bases and the J gene end by 8 bases; junction bases not matched to a gene: 2. This CDR3 region has 12 residues. CDR3 bases: TGTGCCAGCAGTGCACAGGGGTATGAGCAGTTCTTC. This sequence encodes CASSAQGYEQFF.

In DNA form, the CDR3 reads TGTGCCAGCAGCACTAGCGGAATCTACAATGAGCAGTTCTTC. Its protein is CASSTSGIYNEQFF. The rearrangement joins TRBV2 to TRBJ2-1, with TRBD2 matching over 8 bases. The CDR3 length is 14 residues. The V and J ends lost 6 bases and 3 bases, in that order; junction bases with no gene match: 4. Germline CDR1 and CDR2: SNHLY and FYNNEI.

This clone was observed a few times. The gene calls are TRBV30 and TRBJ1-1; D not certain. Per germline, CDR1 GTSNPN and CDR2 SVGIG (reference sequence). V gave up 0 bases and J gave up 5 bases, with 10 bases separating them. The CDR3 covers 13 residues. CDR3 in DNA: TGTGCCTGGAGTGTACGGGATGGGACTGAAGCTTTCTTT. Translating it yields CAWSVRDGTEAFF. Together with reference TRBV30 and TRBJ1-1, the CDR3 gives the full variable domain: SQTIHQWPATLVQPVGSPLSLECTVEGTSNPNLYWYRQAAGRGLQLLFYSVGIGQISSEVPQNLSASRPQDRQFILSSKKLLLSDSGFYLCAWSVRDGTEAFFGQGTRLTVV.

V usage is TRBV30 and J usage is TRBJ1-2; D is unclear. The V gene's germline CDR1 is GTSNPN and CDR2 SVGIG (reference sequence). This CDR3 comprises 11 residues. V was clipped by 0 bases and J by 10 bases, with 9 bases between them. As DNA, the CDR3 is TGTGCCTGGAGTGTTACAGCCCTCTACACCTTC. Its protein is CAWSVTALYTF.

The rearrangement links TRBV4-3 to TRBJ2-1; no clear D. V gave up 0 bases and J gave up 9 bases, with 9 bases separating them. The V gene's germline CDR1 is LGHNA and CDR2 YSLEER. The length of the CDR3 is 13 residues. The DNA of the CDR3 is TGCGCCAGCAGCCAAGATCTAGGTACTGAGCAGTTCTTC. Translating gives CASSQDLGTEQFF.

This clone occurred a few times. This sequence joins TRBV6-6 and TRBJ2-1, with a tentative D call TRBD2 (5 bases). CDR1 MNHNY and CDR2 SVGAGI come from the germline V gene (reference sequence). The CDR3 extends over 13 amino acids. V was cut by 2 bases and J by 10 bases, with 12 bases left in between. The chain's CDR3 is CASSYQLVHEQFF. The CDR3 DNA reads as TGTGCCAGCAGTTACCAACTAGTCCACGAGCAGTTCTTC.

The CDR3 protein is CASSVTLHGKAGERDEQFF. CDR3 bases: TGTGCCAGCAGCGTAACCCTCCACGGAAAAGCGGGAGAACGGGATGAGCAGTTCTTC. The V call is TRBV9, the J call TRBJ2-1, with 8 bases matching TRBD2. The CDR3 covers 19 residues. Germline CDR1 reads SGDLS; CDR2 reads YYNGEE. The junction had 20 bases not matched to a gene; V was cut back by 1 base and J by 8 bases. Using reference TRBV9 and TRBJ2-1 for the parts outside the CDR3, the full variable domain is DSGVTQTPKHLITATGQRVTLRCSPRSGDLSVYWYQQSLDQGLQFLIQYYNGEERAKGNILERFSAQQFPDLHSELNLSSLELGDSALYFCASSVTLHGKAGERDEQFFGPGTRLTVL.

This chain uses TRBV4-2 with TRBJ2-3; TRBD2 aligns across 13 bases. Germline values: CDR1 LGHNA, CDR2 YNFKEQ. The V gene end was trimmed by 5 bases and the J gene end by 1 base; junction bases not matched to a gene: 9. This CDR3 contains 18 residues. The CDR3 DNA follows: TGTGCCAGCAGCTATGGACTAGCGGGAGTAGGAGGCACAGATACGCAGTATTTT. Encoded protein: CASSYGLAGVGGTDTQYF.